The entry below gives a single TCR beta chain sequence along with its context. This entry belongs to a study of blood T cell repertoires in COVID-19. Across the study: PBMCs, B-cell-depleted T cells, or T cells were the source of the cDNA or gDNA that made up the material.

Profiled with immunoSEQ multiplex PCR; TCRdb holds only in-frame clones, not every one. The sample lists some 100,000 clones, roughly 89% seen once, with around 5.4% in the top ten. Germline V gene sequence: CDR1 SGHRS, CDR2 YFSETQ. The CDR3 runs to 14 residues. V was clipped by 4 bases and J by 4 bases; unmatched bases: 4. The TCR originated in a man between 65 and 79 years old with acute or convalescent COVID-19. The sequencing input was peripheral blood. The genes are TRBV5-1 and TRBJ1-4; 7 nucleotides match TRBD1. CDR3 loop: CASSTGQSNEKLFF. In DNA form, the CDR3 reads TGCGCCAGCAGCACGGGACAGAGTAATGAAAAACTGTTTTTT.